This T cell receptor beta chain stems from a study of blood T cell repertoires in COVID-19. Trimming took off 0 bases at V and 14 bases at J, with 16 bases between the two ends. Germline loops: CDR1 LGHNA, CDR2 YSLEER. The CDR3 covers 13 residues. Only in-frame clones appear in the TCRdb table, and some are missing; sequencing was by immunoSEQ multiplex PCR. This sample has 55,000 to 70,000 clones; approximately 90% occur once, and the top ten carry roughly 3.6%. This TCR was recovered from a woman aged 50 to 60 with COVID-19, enrolled during active disease. The sequenced sample consisted of peripheral blood. V and J are TRBV4-3 and TRBJ2-5; maybe TRBD1 (6 bases). The CDR3 protein is CASSQDPKGVRYF. The CDR3 DNA reads as TGCGCCAGCAGCCAAGATCCTAAGGGGGTCCGATACTTC.